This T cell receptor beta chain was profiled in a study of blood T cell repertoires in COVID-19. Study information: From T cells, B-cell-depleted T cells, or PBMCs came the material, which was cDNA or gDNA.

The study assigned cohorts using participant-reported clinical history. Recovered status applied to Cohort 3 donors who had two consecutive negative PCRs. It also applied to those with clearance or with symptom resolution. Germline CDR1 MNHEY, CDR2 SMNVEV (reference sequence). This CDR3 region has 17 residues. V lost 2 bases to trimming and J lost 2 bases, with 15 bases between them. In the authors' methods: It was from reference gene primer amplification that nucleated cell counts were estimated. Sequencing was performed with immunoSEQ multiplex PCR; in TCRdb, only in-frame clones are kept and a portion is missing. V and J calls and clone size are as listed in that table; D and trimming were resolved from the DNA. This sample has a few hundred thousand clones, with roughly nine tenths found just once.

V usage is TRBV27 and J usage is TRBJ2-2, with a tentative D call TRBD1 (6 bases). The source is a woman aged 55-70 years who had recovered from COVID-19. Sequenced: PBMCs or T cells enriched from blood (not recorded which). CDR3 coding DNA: TGTGCCAGCAGTTTAACAATAGGGGGTCCCAACACCGGGGAGCTGTTTTTT. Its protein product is CASSLTIGGPNTGELFF.